This TCR beta chain was sequenced during a study of OX40 agonist ivuxolimab in advanced cancers. Study context: The patients received agonistic anti-OX40 (CD134) antibody ivuxolimab.

As concerns this clone: Its antigen is still unknown.

There are 15 residues in the CDR3. V shed 6 bases and J 5 bases; nucleotides not matched to a gene: 12. CDR1 is MNHNS and CDR2 is SASEGT in the germline V gene. Findings of the study overall: Averaged across samples, CD8+ T cells carried more expanded clones than CD4+ did. It was also the case that some nonresponders had low normalized T-cell clonal expansion.

Data came from immunoSEQ multiplex PCR; TCRdb stores just in-frame clones and leaves some out. Of approximately 61,000 clones listed, 65% to 85% are singletons. The starting material was CD4+ or CD8+ T cells sorted from blood, obtained in a trial of the OX40 agonist ivuxolimab. The clonotype originates from an adult with an advanced solid tumor such as melanoma, head and neck, liver or kidney cancer. The rearrangement links TRBV6-1 to TRBJ1-2; 7 bases match TRBD1. The CDR3 sequence is CASRIEPTGRYGYTF. For the CDR3, the DNA is TGTGCCAGCAGAATAGAGCCGACAGGGAGATATGGCTACACCTTC.